Below are 18 T cell receptor beta chains sequenced from a single sample in a study of preoperative IRX-2 immunotherapy in early breast cancer. Some clones are missing from TCRdb's copy, which holds only in-frame ones; the method was immunoSEQ multiplex PCR. Here the sample spans fewer than 40,000 clones, approximately 89% being singletons. Specified treatment: preoperative locoregional IRX-2 cytokine immunotherapy. Sample: tumor tissue, taken after IRX-2 immunotherapy. The receptors stem from a human donor with breast cancer.

The rearrangement joins TRBV7-1 to TRBJ1-2, with 8 bases lining up with TRBD1. TRBV7-1 is sorted into the ORF group, with uncertain function. This CDR3 has 13 residues. The junction had 5 bases not matched to a gene; V was cut back by 7 bases and J by 4 bases. The CDR3, as DNA: TGTGCCAGCAAGGACAGGGTGGGCTATGGCTACACCTTC. Translation: CASKDRVGYGYTF.

The chain links TRBV6-8 to TRBJ1-2; 7 bases agree with TRBD1. The CDR3 is 16 residues long. The germline V gene encodes CDR1 MNHGY and CDR2 SAAAGT. V shed 4 bases, J shed 4 bases, and the junction held 12 bases outside the gene matches. The CDR3 sequence: CASSSPYRGRGYGYTF. The CDR3 region has the DNA TGTGCCAGCAGTTCCCCGTACAGGGGCCGGGGCTATGGCTACACCTTC.

V usage is TRBV15 and J usage is TRBJ1-3; D is undetermined. There are 15 residues in the CDR3. V was pared by 1 base and J by 0 bases, with 7 bases between. Germline V gene sequence: CDR1 LNHNV, CDR2 YYDKDF (reference sequence). The CDR3 loop is CATSRVVGSGNTIYF. Here the CDR3 DNA reads TGTGCCACCAGCAGAGTCGTGGGCTCTGGAAACACCATATATTTT.

This rearrangement joins TRBV30 to TRBJ1-5; D might be TRBD1 (6 bases). The V and J ends lost 3 bases and 3 bases respectively, with 12 bases between them. This CDR3 is built from 14 residues. The V gene's germline CDR1 is GTSNPN and CDR2 SVGIG (reference sequence). This CDR3 reads CAWSRQAINQPQHF. CDR3 DNA: TGTGCCTGGAGCCGACAGGCAATCAATCAGCCCCAGCATTTT.

This clone showed up just once. This chain joins TRBV6-8 and TRBJ2-7; D not resolved. V lost 7 bases to trimming and J lost 5 bases, with 12 bases between them. The CDR3 sequence is 12 residues long. Germline V gene data show CDR1 as MNHGY and CDR2 as SAAAGT. The CDR3 nucleotides read TGTGCCAGCACCCGCGGTTACAACGAGCAGTACTTC. Its translation: CASTRGYNEQYF.

J is TRBJ1-1 and V is TRBV1; the table's TRBD1 call for D was not verified on the DNA. TRBV1 is described as a pseudogene. The CDR3 is made up of 17 amino acids. CDR3 residues: CASSQEPISQGWTEAFF. The CDR3 nucleotides read TGCGCCAGCAGCCAAGAACCAATTTCCCAGGGGTGGACTGAAGCTTTCTTT.

The chain has TRBV12-5 and TRBJ1-2, with D possibly matching TRBD1 (6 bases). The V end lost 4 bases, the J end lost 4 bases, and 13 bases lay between the germline ends. Germline CDR1 and CDR2: LGHNT and FRNRAP. CDR3 length equals 14 residues. CDR3 amino acids: CASGWWGASYGYTF. CDR3 coding DNA: TGTGCTAGTGGTTGGTGGGGGGCGAGCTATGGCTACACCTTC.

This clone was counted once. This chain joins TRBV6-8 and TRBJ2-3; D not resolved. CDR3 length: 17 residues. V was shortened by 3 bases and J by 0 bases, with 16 bases between the two germline ends. Germline lookup yields CDR1 MNHGY and CDR2 SAAAGT. The CDR3: CASSYRDFAVSTDTQYF. In DNA form, the CDR3 reads TGTGCCAGCAGTTATCGCGACTTTGCCGTTAGCACAGATACGCAGTATTTT.

This clone was seen just once. The chain recombines TRBV1 with TRBJ1-3. TRBV1 is recorded as a pseudogene. This CDR3 comprises 17 residues. CDR3 region: CASSQGPVESSGNTIYF. The CDR3 nucleotides read TGCGCCAGCAGCCAAGGCCCCGTTGAAAGCTCTGGAAACACCATATATTTT.

The rearrangement links TRBV6-7 to TRBJ1-3; possibly TRBD1 for D (5 bases). TRBV6-7 falls under the ORF class, with uncertain function. Trimming pared 6 bases from V and 8 bases from J, leaving 8 bases between. The CDR3 runs to 11 residues. The CDR3 region is CASSLGDTIYF. The CDR3 region has the DNA TGTGCCAGCAGCTTAGGGGACACCATATATTTT.

The chain combines TRBV19 with TRBJ2-2; 9 bases fit TRBD1. J gave up 5 bases and V 3 bases, and 10 bases lay outside the gene matches. Germline CDR1 LNHDA, CDR2 SQIVND (reference sequence). The CDR3 extends over 17 amino acids. The CDR3 nucleotides are TGTGCCAGTAGTATCCCCCGGGACAGGGTAAGGACCGGGGAGCTGTTTTTT. This gives the protein CASSIPRDRVRTGELFF.

The V gene is TRBV7-4, the J gene TRBJ2-7; TRBD1 or TRBD2 may be the D gene (5 bases each). V was pared by 2 bases and J by 0 bases, with 11 bases between. Germline CDR1 reads SGHVT; CDR2 reads SQSDAQ. The CDR3 is 15 amino acids. The CDR3 is CASSLPSGTSYEQYF. Here the CDR3 DNA reads TGTGCCAGCAGCTTACCATCCGGGACCTCCTACGAGCAGTACTTC. The whole variable domain, filled in from reference TRBV7-4 and TRBJ2-7, reads GAGVSQSPRYKVAKRGRDVALRCDSISGHVTLYWYRQTLGQGSEVLTYSQSDAQRDKSGRPSGRFSAERPERSVSTLKIQRTEQGDSAVYLCASSLPSGTSYEQYFGPGTRLTVT.

The rearrangement uses TRBV23-1 and TRBJ2-2, with 9 bases matching TRBD1. TRBV23-1 is noted as an ORF with a role that remains uncertain. The CDR3 runs to 16 residues. Trimming took 6 bases from V and 6 from J; bases not matched to a gene: 11. In nucleotides, the CDR3 is TGCGCCAGCAGCACCGGACAGGGGTCCACTTCCGGGGAGCTGTTTTTT. Protein sequence: CASSTGQGSTSGELFF.

The chain uses TRBV6-8 and TRBJ2-2, with D unresolved. The V gene's germline CDR1 is MNHGY and CDR2 SAAAGT. The length of the CDR3 is 17 residues. The V end was cut by 6 bases, the J end by 0 bases, with 17 bases between. The CDR3 reads CASRVMAYSANTGELFF. The CDR3 DNA sequence: TGTGCCAGCAGAGTCATGGCCTATTCAGCGAACACCGGGGAGCTGTTTTTT.

This clone was recorded a few times. The rearrangement uses TRBV19 and TRBJ2-6; D gene uncertain. The CDR3 is 15 amino acids. From germline, CDR1 is LNHDA and CDR2 SQIVND (reference sequence). V lost 6 bases and J lost 0, with 9 bases in between. CDR3: CASRAGGSGANVLTF. In DNA, the CDR3 is TGTGCCAGTAGGGCAGGTGGCTCTGGGGCCAACGTCCTGACTTTC.

This clone was counted only a few times. This chain's CDR3 is CASSPGLYGYTF. As DNA, the CDR3 is TGTGCCAGCTCACCAGGGTTATATGGCTACACCTTC. The J gene is TRBJ1-2, the V gene TRBV18; D is unclear. The CDR3 contains 12 residues. Germline values: CDR1 KGHSH, CDR2 LQKENI. Deletions cut 2 bases from V and 5 bases from J, with 6 bases between.

J is TRBJ1-2 and V is TRBV9; 9 bases fit TRBD1. The CDR3 length is 13 residues. V dropped 4 bases and J dropped 3; count of bases not matched to a gene: 1. Germline CDR1 is SGDLS and CDR2 is YYNGEE. For the CDR3, the DNA is TGTGCCAGCAGCCGGACAGGGGACTATGGCTACACCTTC. Protein sequence: CASSRTGDYGYTF.

This chain links TRBV11-3 with TRBJ1-2, with a weak D call TRBD1 (5 bases). Looked up from germline, CDR1 is SGHNT and CDR2 is YENEEA. The CDR3 has 16 amino acids. Trimming removed 5 bases from V and 5 bases from J, with 21 bases in between. CDR3 nucleotides: TGTGCCAGCAGCCTGGTCGGGCCACCCAAGGGGTATGGCTACACCTTC. Amino acid sequence: CASSLVGPPKGYGYTF. Variable domain in full (rest from reference TRBV11-3 and TRBJ1-2): EAGVVQSPRYKIIEKKQPVAFWCNPISGHNTLYWYLQNLGQGPELLIRYENEEAVDDSQLPKDRFSAERLKGVDSTLKIQPAELGDSAVYLCASSLVGPPKGYGYTFGSGTRLTVV.